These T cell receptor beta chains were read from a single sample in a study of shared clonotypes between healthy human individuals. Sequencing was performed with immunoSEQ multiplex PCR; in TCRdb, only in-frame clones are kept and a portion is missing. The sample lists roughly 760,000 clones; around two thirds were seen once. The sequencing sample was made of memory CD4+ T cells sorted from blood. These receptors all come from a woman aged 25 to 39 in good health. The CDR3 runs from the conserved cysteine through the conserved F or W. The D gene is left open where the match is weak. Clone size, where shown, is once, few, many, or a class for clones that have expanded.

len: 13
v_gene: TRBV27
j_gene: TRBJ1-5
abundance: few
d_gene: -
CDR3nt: TGTGCCAGCAGTTTCGAGACAAATCAGCCCCAGCATTTT
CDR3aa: CASSFETNQPQHF

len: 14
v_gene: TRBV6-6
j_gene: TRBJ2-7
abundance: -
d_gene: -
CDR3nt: TGTGCCAGCAGTTACGGATCACGCCTCTACGAGCAGTACTTC
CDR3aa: CASSYGSRLYEQYF

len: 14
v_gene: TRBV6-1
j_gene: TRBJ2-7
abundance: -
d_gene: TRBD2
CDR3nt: TGTGCCAGCAGTGGACTAGCGAACCTGGGGGAGCAGTACTTC
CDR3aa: CASSGLANLGEQYF

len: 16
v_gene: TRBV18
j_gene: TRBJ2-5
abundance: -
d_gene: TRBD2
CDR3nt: TGTGCCAGCTCACCCCCCGGGACTAGCGGGATTGAGACCCAGTACTTC
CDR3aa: CASSPPGTSGIETQYF

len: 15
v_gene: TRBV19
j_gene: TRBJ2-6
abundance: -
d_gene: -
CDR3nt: TGTGCCAGTAGTACTGGGTTCTCTGGGGCCAACGTCCTGACTTTC
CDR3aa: CASSTGFSGANVLTF

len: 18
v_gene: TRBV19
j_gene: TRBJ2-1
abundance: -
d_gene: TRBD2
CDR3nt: TGTGCCAGTAGTATCCGGGTAGCGGGAGGGCCGGGACGGAATGAGCAGTTCTTC
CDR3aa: CASSIRVAGGPGRNEQFF

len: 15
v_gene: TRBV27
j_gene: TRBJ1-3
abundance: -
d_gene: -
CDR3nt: TGTGCCAGCAGACAAGGACCCGGCTCTGGAAACACCATATATTTT
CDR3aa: CASRQGPGSGNTIYF

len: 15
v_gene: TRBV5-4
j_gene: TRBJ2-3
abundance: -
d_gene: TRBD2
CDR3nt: TGTGCCAGCAGCTTTAGCGGGAGGGCCTCGGATACGCAGTATTTT
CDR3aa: CASSFSGRASDTQYF

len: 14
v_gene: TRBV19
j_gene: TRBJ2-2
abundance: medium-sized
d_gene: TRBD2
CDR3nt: TGTGCCAGTGGGACTAGCAGGGACACCGGGGAGCTGTTTTTT
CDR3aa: CASGTSRDTGELFF

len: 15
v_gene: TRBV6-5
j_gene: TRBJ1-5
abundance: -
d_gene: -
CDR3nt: TGTGCCAGCAGCCTTTCTTGGGACACCAATCAGCCCCAGCATTTT
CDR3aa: CASSLSWDTNQPQHF

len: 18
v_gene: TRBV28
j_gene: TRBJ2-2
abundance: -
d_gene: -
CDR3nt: TGTGCCAGCAGACAAGACCCTCTTTGGCAGTCGAACCCCGGGGAGCTGTTTTTT
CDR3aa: CASRQDPLWQSNPGELFF

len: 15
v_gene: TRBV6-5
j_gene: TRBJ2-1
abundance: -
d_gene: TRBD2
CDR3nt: TGTGCCAGCGCCGGGAGGGAGGGGTCCTACAATGAGCAGTTCTTC
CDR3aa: CASAGREGSYNEQFF

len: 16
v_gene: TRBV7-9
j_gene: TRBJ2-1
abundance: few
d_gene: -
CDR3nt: TGTGCCAGCAGCCCCCGCGTGGGGGATTGGGGGAATGAGCAGTTCTTC
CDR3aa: CASSPRVGDWGNEQFF

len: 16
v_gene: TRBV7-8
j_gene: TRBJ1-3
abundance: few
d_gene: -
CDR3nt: TGTGCCAGCAGCTTCAAACAGGGCTTACTGGGGGACACCATATATTTT
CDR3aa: CASSFKQGLLGDTIYF

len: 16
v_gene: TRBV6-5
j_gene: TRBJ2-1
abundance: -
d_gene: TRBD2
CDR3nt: TGTGCCAGCAGTTACGAAAGCGGGAGTCTCGACAATGAGCAGTTCTTC
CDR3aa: CASSYESGSLDNEQFF

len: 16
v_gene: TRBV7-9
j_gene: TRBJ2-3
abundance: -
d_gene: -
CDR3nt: TGTGCCAGCAGCTCGGACTTACAGGGCTCCACAGATACGCAGTATTTT
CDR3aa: CASSSDLQGSTDTQYF

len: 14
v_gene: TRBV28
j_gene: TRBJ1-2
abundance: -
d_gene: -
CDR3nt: TGTGCCAGCAGAACCGGAACGATAGTCTATGGCTACACCTTC
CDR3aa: CASRTGTIVYGYTF

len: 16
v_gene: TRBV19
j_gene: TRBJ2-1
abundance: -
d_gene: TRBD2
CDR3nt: TGTGCCAGTAGTATATTCGAGGCGGGGGCCTACAATGAGCAGTTCTTC
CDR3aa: CASSIFEAGAYNEQFF

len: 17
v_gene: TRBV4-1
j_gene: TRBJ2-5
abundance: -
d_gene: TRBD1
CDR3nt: TGCGCCAGCAGCCCTTCGGGACAGGGGGCCCCGCAAGAGACCCAGTACTTC
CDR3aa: CASSPSGQGAPQETQYF

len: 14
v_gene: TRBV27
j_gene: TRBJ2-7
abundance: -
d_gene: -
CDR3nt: TGTGCCAGCAGTCCCTACCGGACTGGATACGAGCAGTACTTC
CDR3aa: CASSPYRTGYEQYF

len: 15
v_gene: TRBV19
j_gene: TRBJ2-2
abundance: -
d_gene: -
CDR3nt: TGTGCCAGTAGTGCATACAGGGTGAGCACCGGGGAGCTGTTTTTT
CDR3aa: CASSAYRVSTGELFF

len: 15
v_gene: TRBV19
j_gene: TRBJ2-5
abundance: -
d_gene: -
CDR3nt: TGTGCCAGTAGTGGGGGGCCCCTCCCAGGGGAGACCCAGTACTTC
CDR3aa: CASSGGPLPGETQYF

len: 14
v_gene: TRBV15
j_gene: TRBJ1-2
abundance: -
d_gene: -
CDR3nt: TGTGCCACCAGCAGAGGGGGTTCGGGCTATGGCTACACCTTC
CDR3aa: CATSRGGSGYGYTF

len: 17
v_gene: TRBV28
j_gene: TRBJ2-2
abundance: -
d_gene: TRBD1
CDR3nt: TGTGCCAGCAGTTTTTCAGGACAGGGGCGGGGTACCGGGGAGCTGTTTTTT
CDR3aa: CASSFSGQGRGTGELFF

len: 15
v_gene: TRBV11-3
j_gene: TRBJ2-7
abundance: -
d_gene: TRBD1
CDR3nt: TGTGCCAGCAGCTGGGGGACAGGGGGCAACTACGAGCAGTACTTC
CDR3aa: CASSWGTGGNYEQYF

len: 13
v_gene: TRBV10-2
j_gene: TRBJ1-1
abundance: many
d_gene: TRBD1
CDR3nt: TGCGCCAGCAGTGTATCAGGGGGCGCAGGCGCTTTCTTT
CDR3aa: CASSVSGGAGAFF

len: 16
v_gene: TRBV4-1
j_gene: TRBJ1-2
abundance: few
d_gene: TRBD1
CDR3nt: TGCGCCAGCAGCCAAGGGGGAACAGGGGTAAACTATGGCTACACCTTC
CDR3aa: CASSQGGTGVNYGYTF

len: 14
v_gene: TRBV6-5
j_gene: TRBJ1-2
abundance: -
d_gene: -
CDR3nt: TGTGCCACCTGTACGGGGGTGCACGACTATGGCTACACCTTC
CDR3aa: CATCTGVHDYGYTF